This T cell receptor beta chain was profiled in a study of blood T cells in healthy people across ages. This CDR3 spans 16 amino acids. In germline, CDR1 is SGHRS, CDR2 YFSETQ. V was trimmed by 0 bases and J by 1 base, leaving 13 bases between them. Alongside a J-beta primer mix, a sample-barcoded 5' primer served in a second PCR lasting roughly 7 to 11 cycles. TCRdb redid the calling of the 5' RACE reads with MiXCR, one entry per CDR3 protein. This sample has over 550,000 distinct CDR3 sequences; approximately 30% occur once, and the top ten carry roughly 14%. The TCR sequence derives from a woman older than 75 in good health. Sequences were obtained from blood. V usage is TRBV5-1 and J usage is TRBJ1-1; D may be TRBD1 (5 bases). The CDR3 protein is CASSLVLGGGNTEAFF. The CDR3 DNA sequence: TGCGCCAGCAGCTTGGTCCTGGGGGGGGGGAACACTGAAGCTTTCTTT.